This entry features one T cell receptor beta chain sequence. This specimen belongs to a study of OX40 agonist ivuxolimab in advanced cancers. V shed 2 bases and J shed 2 bases, with 13 bases lying between them. There are 16 residues in the CDR3. The germline gives CDR1 MNHEY, CDR2 SMNVEV (reference sequence). Assay: immunoSEQ multiplex PCR; the TCRdb copy retains only in-frame clones and omits some. The profile shows roughly 17,000 clones, about three quarters of them singletons. The TCR comes from an adult with an advanced solid tumor such as melanoma, head and neck, liver or kidney cancer. Specimen: CD4+ or CD8+ T cells sorted from blood, collected in a trial of the OX40 agonist ivuxolimab. This sequence joins TRBV27 and TRBJ2-1, with a tentative D call TRBD2 (5 bases). CDR3 region: CASSLGSSGAYNEQFF. In DNA form, the CDR3 reads TGTGCCAGCAGTTTAGGGTCCAGCGGAGCCTACAATGAGCAGTTCTTC.